Given below is one T cell receptor beta chain in context. The CDR3 is made up of 14 amino acids. J was trimmed by 2 bases and V by 8 bases; bases with no gene match: 5. CDR1 is LNHDA, CDR2 SQIVND, per germline (reference sequence). The source of the sample is a study of T cell changes during pregnancy in multiple sclerosis. Only in-frame clones appear in the TCRdb table, and some are missing; sequencing was by immunoSEQ multiplex PCR. The sample shows tens of thousands of clones, around 92% of them seen only once. This sequence joins TRBV19 and TRBJ2-3; 9 bases agree with TRBD1. The source is a female donor with multiple sclerosis, enrolled in a pregnancy study. Here the sequenced sample was CD4+ T cells from peripheral blood mononuclear cells, taken after pregnancy. CDR3 coding DNA: TGTGCCAGTGTTGGGACAGGGTTCACAGATACGCAGTATTTT. Its protein product is CASVGTGFTDTQYF.